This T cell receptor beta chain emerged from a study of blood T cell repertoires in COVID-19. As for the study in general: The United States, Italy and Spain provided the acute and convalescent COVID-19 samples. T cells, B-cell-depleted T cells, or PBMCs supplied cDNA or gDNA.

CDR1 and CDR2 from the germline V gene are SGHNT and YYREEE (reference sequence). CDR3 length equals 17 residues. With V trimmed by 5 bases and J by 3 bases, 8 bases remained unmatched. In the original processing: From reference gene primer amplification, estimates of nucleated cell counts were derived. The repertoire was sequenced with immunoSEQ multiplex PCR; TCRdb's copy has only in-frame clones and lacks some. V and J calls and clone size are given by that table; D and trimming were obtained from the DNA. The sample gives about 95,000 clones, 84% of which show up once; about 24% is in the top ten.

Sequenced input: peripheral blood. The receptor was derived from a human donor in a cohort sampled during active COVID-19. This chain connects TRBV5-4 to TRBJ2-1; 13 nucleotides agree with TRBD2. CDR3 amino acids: CASRTGTSGILYNEQFF. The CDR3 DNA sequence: TGTGCCAGCAGAACCGGGACTAGCGGGATCCTCTACAATGAGCAGTTCTTC.